These T cell receptor beta chains were read from a single sample in a study of cytomegalovirus exposure and HLA in healthy donors. Method: immunoSEQ multiplex PCR; TCRdb's copy keeps in-frame clones and lacks some. Among 170,000 or so clones listed, 84% were seen once. Specimen: PBMCs. These receptors came from a girl aged 5-17 years in good health and CMV-seropositive. CDR3s include the opening cysteine and the closing phenylalanine or tryptophan. A D gene is named only where the DNA matches it firmly. Only part of the rows carry a size: once, few, many, or a class if the clone is expanded.

>NA|TRBJ1-2|TRBD1|TRBV6-1
CASSGRTGFGYGYTF
TGTGCCAGCAGTGGGAGGACAGGGTTCGGCTATGGCTACACCTTC
>NA|TRBJ2-1|NA|TRBV4-2
CASSIEREQFF
TGTGCCAGCAGCATCGAGCGTGAGCAGTTCTTC
>NA|TRBJ2-4|TRBD1|TRBV9
CASSLRAVGTGPKNIQYF
TGTGCCAGCAGCCTCCGGGCGGTTGGGACAGGGCCCAAAAACATTCAGTACTTC
>few|TRBJ2-1|TRBD1|TRBV19
CASMTQTGDYNEQFF
TGTGCCAGTATGACGCAGACAGGGGATTACAATGAGCAGTTCTTC
>NA|TRBJ2-7|NA|TRBV2
CASSLRDWYEQYF
TGTGCCAGCAGTCTAAGGGACTGGTACGAGCAGTACTTC
>NA|TRBJ2-1|NA|TRBV9
CASSVEGRVYDEQFF
TGTGCCAGCAGCGTAGAAGGCAGGGTTTATGATGAGCAGTTCTTC
>NA|TRBJ2-7|NA|TRBV7-9
CASSLPQGKDEQYF
TGTGCCAGCAGCTTACCCCAGGGGAAGGACGAGCAGTACTTC
>NA|TRBJ2-1|NA|TRBV19
CASSIQVTLLLVEQFF
TGTGCCAGTAGTATACAGGTAACCCTGCTACTAGTTGAGCAGTTCTTC
>NA|TRBJ1-2|NA|TRBV27
CASSLSQGRNYGYTF
TGTGCCAGCAGTTTATCCCAGGGTAGGAACTATGGCTACACCTTC
>NA|TRBJ2-3|NA|TRBV5-1
CASSSPRGKLPSRGDTQYF
TGCGCCAGCAGCTCTCCTAGGGGGAAACTACCCTCAAGAGGAGATACGCAGTATTTT
>NA|TRBJ2-7|NA|TRBV5-5
CASSLGLTISYEQYF
TGTGCCAGCAGCTTGGGACTAACCATCTCCTACGAGCAGTACTTC
>NA|TRBJ1-1|TRBD1|TRBV6-5
CASRRGTGYTEAFF
TGTGCCAGCAGGCGAGGGACAGGGTACACTGAAGCTTTCTTT
>NA|TRBJ1-3|NA|TRBV7-6
CASSLSKVGLGPANTIYF
TGTGCCAGCAGCTTAAGTAAAGTTGGGCTGGGGCCCGCCAACACCATATATTTT
>NA|TRBJ1-2|NA|TRBV29-1
CSATNRETRGYTF
TGCAGCGCAACAAACAGGGAAACCCGTGGCTACACCTTC
>NA|TRBJ2-1|TRBD2|TRBV7-9
CASSSGRAGALTNNEQFF
TGTGCCAGCAGTTCCGGTCGAGCGGGGGCTCTTACGAACAATGAGCAGTTCTTC
>NA|TRBJ1-1|TRBD1|TRBV6-5
CASSPGDRGGAEAFF
TGTGCCAGCAGTCCGGGGGACAGGGGAGGGGCTGAAGCTTTCTTT
>NA|TRBJ1-1|TRBD1|TRBV6-1
CASSDRGRGTEAFF
TGTGCCAGCAGCGACAGGGGCAGAGGGACTGAAGCTTTCTTT